The clone carrying this TCR beta chain appeared a few times. The target antigen is unknown. The data belong to a study of cytomegalovirus exposure and HLA in healthy donors. Both 60 Vbeta primers and 13 Jbeta primers went into the PCR. Method: immunoSEQ multiplex PCR; TCRdb's copy keeps in-frame clones and lacks some. The profile shows approximately 170,000 clones, around 80% of them singletons. V was shortened by 5 bases and J by 4 bases, with 12 bases between the two germline ends. CDR1 and CDR2 (germline): SGHAT, FQNNGV. CDR3 length equals 14 residues. Study results and caveats: Cytomegalovirus association was assigned to over 150 TCR beta chains.

What was sequenced was PBMCs. This receptor was identified in a female donor in good health and CMV-seronegative. The chain joins TRBV11-2 to TRBJ1-3, with D perhaps TRBD1 (6 bases). The CDR3 sequence: CASSHGQSGNTIYF. CDR3 DNA: TGTGCCAGCAGCCATGGACAGTCGGGAAACACCATATATTTT.